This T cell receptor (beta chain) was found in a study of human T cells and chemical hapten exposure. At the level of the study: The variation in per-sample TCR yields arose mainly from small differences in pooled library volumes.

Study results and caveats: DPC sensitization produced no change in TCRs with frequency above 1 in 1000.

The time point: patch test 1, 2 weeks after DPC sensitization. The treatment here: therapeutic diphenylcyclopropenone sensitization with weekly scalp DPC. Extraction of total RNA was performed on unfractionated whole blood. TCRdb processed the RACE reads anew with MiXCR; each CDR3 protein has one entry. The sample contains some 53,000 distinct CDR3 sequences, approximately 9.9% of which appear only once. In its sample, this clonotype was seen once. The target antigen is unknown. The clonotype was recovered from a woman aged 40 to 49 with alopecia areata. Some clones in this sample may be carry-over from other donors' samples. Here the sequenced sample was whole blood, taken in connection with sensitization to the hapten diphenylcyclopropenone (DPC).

CDR3 residues: CSGRGTVGEQYF. The DNA for the CDR3 is TGCAGCGGACGTGGGACGGTGGGCGAGCAGTACTTC. The chain employs TRBV29-1 and TRBJ2-7; D possibly uses TRBD1 or TRBD2 (5 bases each). V gave up 7 bases and J gave up 6 bases, with 16 bases separating them. The length of the CDR3 is 12 residues. Germline values: CDR1 SQVTM, CDR2 ANQGSEA.